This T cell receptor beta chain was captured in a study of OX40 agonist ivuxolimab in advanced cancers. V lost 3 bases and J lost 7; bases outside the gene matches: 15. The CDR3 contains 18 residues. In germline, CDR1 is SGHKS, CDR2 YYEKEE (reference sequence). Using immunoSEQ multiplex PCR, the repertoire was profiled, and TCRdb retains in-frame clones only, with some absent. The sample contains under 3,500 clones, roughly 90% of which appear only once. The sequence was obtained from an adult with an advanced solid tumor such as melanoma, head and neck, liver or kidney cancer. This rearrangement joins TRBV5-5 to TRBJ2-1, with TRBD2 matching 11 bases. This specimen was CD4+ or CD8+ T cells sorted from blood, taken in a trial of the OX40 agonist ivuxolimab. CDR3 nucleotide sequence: TGTGCCAGCAGCTCGATAGCGGGGGGGAGAGGAGGAGGAAATGAGCAGTTCTTC. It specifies CASSSIAGGRGGGNEQFF.